The 31 T cell receptor beta chains reported below all come from one sample, sequenced in a study of T-cell reconstitution after alpha-beta-depleted transplantation in children. Unique molecular identifiers were used to barcode this TCRbeta library. TCRdb itself ran the PCR reads through MiXCR, one entry per CDR3 protein. The sample yields fewer than 250,000 distinct CDR3 sequences, about 15% seen once. This specimen consisted of PBMCs, mostly from graft donor cells, obtained 360 days after TCRalphabeta/CD19-depleted stem cell transplant. The receptors shown here come from a male patient between 2 and 15 years old who had a stem cell transplant for acute lymphoblastic leukemia, so the T cells may come from the graft donor.

The chain carries TRBV19 and TRBJ2-7; D is ambiguous. There are 14 residues in the CDR3. Deletions cut 3 bases from V and 1 base from J, with 10 bases between. The germline V gene encodes CDR1 LNHDA and CDR2 SQIVND (reference sequence). CDR3 amino acids: CASSIGQLSYEQYF. CDR3 DNA: TGTGCCAGTAGTATTGGGCAGCTTTCCTACGAGCAGTACTTC.

CDR3 amino acids: CATSLDPTGGDYEQYF. As DNA, the CDR3 is TGTGCCACCAGCCTAGACCCGACAGGGGGGGATTACGAGCAGTACTTC. V is TRBV15 and J is TRBJ2-7; 9 nucleotides match TRBD1. CDR3 length equals 16 residues. V dropped 5 bases and J dropped 4; count of bases not matched to a gene: 12. The V gene's germline CDR1 is LNHNV and CDR2 YYDKDF (reference sequence). Drawing the rest from reference TRBV15 and TRBJ2-7, the complete variable domain is DAMVIQNPRYQVTQFGKPVTLSCSQTLNHNVMYWYQQKSSQAPKLLFHYYDKDFNNEADTPDNFQSRRPNTSFCFLDIRSPGLGDTAMYLCATSLDPTGGDYEQYFGPGTRLTVT.

This clonotype turned up a few times. The V gene is TRBV3-1, the J gene TRBJ2-2; possible D gene TRBD1, 6 bases. Trimming left V 1 base short and J 0 bases short, with 12 bases between. Germline CDR1 reads LGHDT; CDR2 reads YNNKEL (reference sequence). The CDR3 is 17 residues long. The CDR3 nucleotides are TGTGCCAGCAGCCAAGTAGGTACAGGGCCGAACACCGGGGAGCTGTTTTTT. It encodes CASSQVGTGPNTGELFF.

This clonotype was counted ten times or more. This chain links TRBV12-3 or TRBV12-4 with TRBJ2-2; 9 nucleotides line up with TRBD1. V was pared by 5 bases and J by 6 bases, with 4 bases of the junction left unmatched. The CDR3 runs 14 residues. CDR3 region: CASSMGQGAGELFF. Written as DNA, the CDR3 is TGTGCCAGCAGTATGGGACAGGGTGCCGGGGAGCTGTTTTTT.

The chain employs TRBV11-1 and TRBJ2-6, with D tentatively TRBD2 (5 bases). From germline, CDR1 is SGHAT and CDR2 FQDESV (reference sequence). Trimming cost V 3 bases and J 2 bases, with 17 bases left between them. This CDR3 is built from 18 residues. The CDR3 DNA is TGTGCCAGCAGCTTTTTGGCGAGAGGGTCCGCTGGGGCCAACGTCCTGACTTTC. This translates into CASSFLARGSAGANVLTF.

This clonotype was observed a few times. The chain employs TRBV4-2 and TRBJ2-1, with a tentative D call TRBD1 (5 bases). V gave up 2 bases and J gave up 6 bases, with 14 bases separating them. In germline, CDR1 is LGHNA, CDR2 YNFKEQ. The CDR3 runs to 15 residues. This CDR3 reads CASSQFDSYGNEQFF. The CDR3 nucleotides are TGTGCCAGCAGCCAATTTGACAGCTATGGCAATGAGCAGTTCTTC.

This clonotype has a handful of counts. Sequence at one end of the junction differs from germline and may be a read error. J is TRBJ2-5 and V is TRBV7-9; 7 bases are shared with TRBD1. Germline lookup yields CDR1 SEHNR and CDR2 FQNEAQ (reference sequence). The CDR3 is 14 amino acids. The CDR3 coding sequence is TGTGCCAGCAGCTGGGACAGTCTCCCGCCTAGTCTATGTTTC. Translation: CASSWDSLPPSLCF.

This clonotype occurred many times. The chain recombines TRBV3-1 with TRBJ2-7; 8 bases fit TRBD2. Germline V gene lookup returns CDR1 LGHDT and CDR2 YNNKEL (reference sequence). V gave up 4 bases and J gave up 0 bases; unmatched junction bases: 2. CDR3 length equals 14 residues. CDR3 coding DNA: TGTGCCAGCAGCCCCAGCGGGAGCTCCTACGAGCAGTACTTC. Its translation is CASSPSGSSYEQYF.

This clonotype was seen more than once but under ten times. The chain has TRBV5-4 and TRBJ2-2; D remains unclear. V lost 0 bases and J 8 bases, leaving 17 bases between the germline ends. There are 16 residues in the CDR3. Germline CDR1 SGHNT, CDR2 YYREEE (reference sequence). The CDR3: CASSLGVFSGGGELFF. The CDR3 nucleotides read TGTGCCAGCAGCTTGGGGGTTTTCTCGGGCGGAGGGGAGCTGTTTTTT.

This clonotype was detected a few times. V is TRBV7-9 and J is TRBJ1-6; D gene uncertain. Germline assignment: CDR1 SEHNR and CDR2 FQNEAQ (reference sequence). The CDR3 extends over 14 amino acids. V lost 4 bases, J lost 7 bases, and 11 bases lay in between. The CDR3 DNA reads TGTGCCAGCAGCTCGGGCAGTCCAAATTCACCCCTCCACTTT. Translated, it gives CASSSGSPNSPLHF.

This clonotype was seen a few times. The chain couples TRBV7-2 to TRBJ2-5; the match to TRBD2 covers 9 bases. Trimming took 5 bases from V and 5 from J; bases not matched to a gene: 9. The CDR3 contains 15 residues. The germline V gene has CDR1 SGHTA and CDR2 FQGNSA. CDR3 nucleotides: TGTGCCAGCAGCCCCACGGGACTAGCCGGGGAGACCCAGTACTTC. Translation: CASSPTGLAGETQYF.

This clonotype was picked up many times. V usage is TRBV12-3 or TRBV12-4 and J usage is TRBJ2-3, with 7 bases matching TRBD2. V was clipped by 4 bases and J by 2 bases; unmatched bases: 3. CDR3 length: 14 amino acids. The CDR3 sequence: CASSWSGDTDTQYF. CDR3 nucleotide sequence: TGTGCCAGCAGTTGGAGCGGGGACACAGATACGCAGTATTTT.

V and J are TRBV7-2 and TRBJ1-6, with D maybe TRBD1 (5 bases). Per the germline V gene, CDR1 is SGHTA and CDR2 is FQGNSA. The CDR3 consists of 11 residues. The V end was cut by 4 bases, the J end by 14 bases, with 9 bases between. CDR3 amino acids: CASSYGHSLHF. CDR3 nucleotides: TGTGCCAGCAGCTACGGACACTCCCTCCACTTT.

The rearrangement uses TRBV18 and TRBJ1-5; D is uncertain. The germline V gene has CDR1 KGHSH and CDR2 LQKENI. The CDR3 runs to 15 residues. Trimming cost V 3 bases and J 0 bases, with 9 bases left between them. The CDR3 is CASSPGSLSNQPQHF. In nucleotides, the CDR3 is TGTGCCAGCTCACCGGGGAGCCTTAGCAATCAGCCCCAGCATTTT. Full variable domain (remainder filled in from reference TRBV18 and TRBJ1-5): NAGVMQNPRHLVRRRGQEARLRCSPMKGHSHVYWYRQLPEEGLKFMVYLQKENIIDESGMPKERFSAEFPKEGPSILRIQQVVRGDSAAYFCASSPGSLSNQPQHFGDGTRLSIL.

This clonotype appeared a few times. J is TRBJ1-1 and V is TRBV28; tentative D call: TRBD1 (6 bases). Germline CDR1 is MDHEN and CDR2 is SYDVKM. The V and J ends lost 3 bases and 5 bases respectively, with 13 bases between them. This CDR3 comprises 14 residues. This CDR3 reads CASSFTGRTTEAFF. DNA of the CDR3: TGTGCCAGCAGTTTCACAGGGCGAACGACTGAAGCTTTCTTT.

The chain recombines TRBV11-2 with TRBJ2-3, with 9 bases matching TRBD2. V lost 2 bases and J lost 3; bases outside the gene matches: 15. This CDR3 is 19 amino acids long. Germline V lookup: CDR1 SGHAT, CDR2 FQNNGV. The CDR3: CASSLIRRLAAFGTDTQYF. The DNA for the CDR3 is TGTGCCAGCAGCTTAATTCGTCGACTAGCGGCTTTCGGGACAGATACGCAGTATTTT.

This chain joins TRBV6-6 and TRBJ2-5; TRBD1 is a possible D gene (6 bases). With 0 bases removed from V and 1 base from J, the gap between germline ends came to 6 bases. CDR3 length: 14 amino acids. CDR1 is MNHNY and CDR2 is SVGAGI in the germline V gene (reference sequence). In DNA, the CDR3 is TGTGCCAGCAGTTACTCGGACAGCCAAGAGACCCAGTACTTC. As protein: CASSYSDSQETQYF.

In the case of this clonotype: This CDR3 fails to terminate in the conserved phenylalanine or tryptophan, so it likely reflects a read error. The rearrangement joins TRBV5-1 to TRBJ1-1, with a possible D match to TRBD1 (5 bases). V was clipped by 2 bases and J by 0 bases, with 8 bases between them. The germline gives CDR1 SGHRS, CDR2 YFSETQ. The CDR3 has 14 amino acids. CDR3: CASSFDSLNTEAFL. CDR3 sequence (DNA): TGCGCCAGCAGCTTTGACAGCCTGAACACTGAAGCTTTCCTT.

V and J are TRBV7-2 and TRBJ2-5; D tentatively reads TRBD1 or TRBD2 (5 bases each). In germline, CDR1 is SGHTA, CDR2 FQGNSA. The CDR3 has 15 amino acids. V lost 5 bases to trimming and J lost 5 bases, with 18 bases between them. The CDR3 here is CASSPRRGAGETQYF. CDR3 nucleotides: TGTGCCAGCAGCCCCCGCCGGGGTGCAGGGGAGACCCAGTACTTC.

This clonotype was seen many times. V is TRBV25-1 and J is TRBJ1-6; possible D gene TRBD1, 5 bases. The V gene's germline CDR1 is MGHDK and CDR2 SYGVNS. This CDR3 is 13 amino acids long. V shed 6 bases and J shed 8 bases, with 11 bases lying between them. CDR3 loop: CASRRGTDSPLHF. CDR3 bases: TGTGCCAGCAGAAGGGGCACGGATTCACCCCTCCACTTT.

The table lists this clonotype with a few counts. The rearrangement links TRBV2 to TRBJ2-2; D may be TRBD2 (7 bases). Trimming took off 4 bases at V and 6 bases at J, with 15 bases between the two ends. Per germline, CDR1 SNHLY and CDR2 FYNNEI. The CDR3 spans 15 residues. Here the CDR3 DNA reads TGTGCCAGCAGTGTACAGGGAGGGATGGCCGGGGAGCTGTTTTTT. Translation gives CASSVQGGMAGELFF.

The chain carries TRBV10-3 and TRBJ2-5; D not certain. The CDR3 covers 13 residues. Germline CDR1 and CDR2: ENHRY and SYGVKD. V lost 7 bases and J 0 bases, leaving 9 bases between the germline ends. CDR3 coding DNA: TGTGCCATCAAGTCCCTTAACCAAGAGACCCAGTACTTC. Its protein product is CAIKSLNQETQYF.

This chain connects TRBV25-1 to TRBJ2-7; the D is unclear. Germline assignment: CDR1 MGHDK and CDR2 SYGVNS. The CDR3 is 13 residues long. The V end was cut by 2 bases, the J end by 7 bases, with 12 bases between. CDR3: CASSEPGRGEQYF. The DNA of the CDR3 is TGTGCCAGCAGTGAACCAGGACGTGGGGAGCAGTACTTC.

CDR3 sequence reads: CAISAGLVNEQFF. The CDR3, as DNA: TGTGCCATCAGCGCGGGACTAGTCAATGAGCAGTTCTTC. The chain links TRBV10-3 to TRBJ2-1, with 8 positions matching TRBD2. Trimming removed 6 bases from V and 6 bases from J; junction bases left unmatched: 4. CDR1 and CDR2 (germline): ENHRY, SYGVKD. The CDR3 covers 13 residues.

This clonotype was detected only a few times. The conserved phenylalanine or tryptophan is not found at the CDR3 terminus, so this likely reflects a read error. No DNA is shown, since the ends of the CDR3 on it are uncertain; the CDR3 is the one TCRdb lists. The V call is TRBV5-1, the J call TRBJ2-3; the DNA was not compared with TRBD2, the D call given in the table. The CDR3 region is 19 residues in length, termini included. Germline V gene lookup returns CDR1 SGHRS and CDR2 YFSETQ. The CDR3 loop is CATTSAVKSSSTGSRRMTS.

This clonotype was counted a few times. The chain carries TRBV5-1 and TRBJ2-1; no clear D. The CDR3 is 15 residues long. Germline V gives CDR1 SGHRS, CDR2 YFSETQ. The V end was cut by 4 bases, the J end by 5 bases, with 16 bases between. CDR3 in amino acids: CASSTFRQADNEQFF. As DNA, the CDR3 is TGCGCCAGCAGCACTTTCCGCCAGGCCGACAATGAGCAGTTCTTC. Complete variable domain (other parts from reference TRBV5-1 and TRBJ2-1): KAGVTQTPRYLIKTRGQQVTLSCSPISGHRSVSWYQQTPGQGLQFLFEYFSETQRNKGNFPGRFSGRQFSNSRSEMNVSTLELGDSALYLCASSTFRQADNEQFFGPGTRLTVL.

The chain joins TRBV28 to TRBJ2-5; D remains ambiguous. The CDR3 runs to 14 residues. V shed 3 bases and J shed 1 base, with 9 bases lying between them. Germline V gene sequence: CDR1 MDHEN, CDR2 SYDVKM. The CDR3 DNA reads as TGTGCCAGCAGTTTCTATGGGATCCAAGAGACCCAGTACTTC. It encodes CASSFYGIQETQYF. The full variable domain, in which reference TRBV28 and TRBJ2-5 provide the parts outside the CDR3, is DVKVTQSSRYLVKRTGEKVFLECVQDMDHENMFWYRQDPGLGLRLIYFSYDVKMKEKGDIPEGYSVSREKKERFSLILESASTNQTSMYLCASSFYGIQETQYFGPGTRLLVL.

At least ten counts were recorded for this clonotype. This sequence joins TRBV28 and TRBJ1-1; D is possibly TRBD1 (5 bases). This CDR3 has 16 amino acids. V was pared by 2 bases and J by 4 bases, with 17 bases between. Germline-derived CDR1 and CDR2 are MDHEN and SYDVKM. This CDR3 reads CASSLVGTLFSTEAFF. CDR3 nucleotides: TGTGCCAGCAGTTTAGTTGGGACCCTTTTCTCCACTGAAGCTTTCTTT.

In its sample, this clonotype was seen a few times. The chain carries TRBV20-1 and TRBJ2-5; D gene unclear. The CDR3 contains 12 residues. CDR1 is DFQATT, CDR2 SNEGSKA, per germline (reference sequence). The germline V and J ends were trimmed by 0 bases and 1 base, with 3 bases remaining between them. The chain's CDR3 is CSARDLQETQYF. The CDR3 nucleotides read TGCAGTGCTAGAGACCTCCAAGAGACCCAGTACTTC.

This clonotype has more than one count but fewer than ten. V usage is TRBV28 and J usage is TRBJ2-7; a weak D match, TRBD1 (6 bases). The V end was cut by 2 bases, the J end by 0 bases, with 17 bases between. Germline CDR1 reads MDHEN; CDR2 reads SYDVKM. The CDR3 loop spans 17 amino acids. The CDR3 DNA reads as TGTGCCAGCAGTTTAGCTCCTGGGGGCGACAGCTCCTACGAGCAGTACTTC. It specifies CASSLAPGGDSSYEQYF.

The chain is built from TRBV12-3 or TRBV12-4 and TRBJ1-1, with unresolved D. CDR3 length equals 14 residues. V lost 6 bases to trimming and J lost 1 base, with 12 bases between them. CDR3 nucleotide sequence: TGTGCCAGCAGAACCGACAATCCGAACACTGAAGCTTTCTTT. The encoded protein is CASRTDNPNTEAFF.